This T cell receptor beta chain was profiled in a study of T-cell reconstitution after alpha-beta-depleted transplantation in children. This clonotype was detected a few times. This CDR3 has 17 amino acids. CDR1 SGHKS and CDR2 YYEKEE come from the germline V gene (reference sequence). J was trimmed by 3 bases and V by 5 bases; bases with no gene match: 8. Unique molecular identifiers featured in how the TCRbeta library was prepared. MiXCR was run by TCRdb on the PCR reads, yielding one entry per CDR3 protein. The sample has about 270,000 distinct CDR3 sequences, more than 9% seen once. Specimen: PBMCs from the stem cell graft donor, collected from the stem cell graft. The chain combines TRBV5-5 with TRBJ2-3; 14 bases are shared with TRBD2. This receptor was taken from a human donor who donated a stem cell graft to a child with SCID. The CDR3 DNA reads TGTGCCAGCAGTCTGCGACTAGCGGGGGGGCAGACAGATACGCAGTATTTT. It yields the protein CASSLRLAGGQTDTQYF.